This is a list of T cell receptor beta chains from one sample in a study of control samples from healthy donors and cancer patients. The assay was immunoSEQ multiplex PCR, and TCRdb's table has in-frame clones only and misses some. The top ten hold 1.5% to 2% of the sample, which has 150,000 or so clones, 85% to 90% seen once. Material: blood. These receptors originate from a man aged 18 to 29 in good health. Each CDR3 is given with its conserved first and last residue. The order of the fields is CDR3 DNA, CDR3 protein, D gene, clone size, J gene, V gene. A D gene is named only where the DNA matches it firmly. Not every row has a clone size; where given, it reads once, few, many or a size class.

CDR3nt: TGTGCCAGCACCCCGAGCGGGGATACCTATGGCTACACCTTC
CDR3aa: CASTPSGDTYGYTF
d_gene: .
abundance: .
j_gene: TRBJ1-2
v_gene: TRBV28

CDR3nt: TGTGCCAGCAGCAAAAGCACTTCCTACGAGCAGTACTTC
CDR3aa: CASSKSTSYEQYF
d_gene: .
abundance: .
j_gene: TRBJ2-7
v_gene: TRBV7-2

CDR3nt: TGTGCCAGCAGTTCCGGACTGGGCACCGGGGAGCTGTTTTTT
CDR3aa: CASSSGLGTGELFF
d_gene: .
abundance: .
j_gene: TRBJ2-2
v_gene: TRBV27

CDR3nt: TGCAGCGTGGCCGGGACAGGGGACGGGGAGCTGTTTTTT
CDR3aa: CSVAGTGDGELFF
d_gene: TRBD1
abundance: .
j_gene: TRBJ2-2
v_gene: TRBV29-1

CDR3nt: TGTGCCAGCAGTTACCCCCGAGGGACAGGGGATTACGAGCAGTACTTC
CDR3aa: CASSYPRGTGDYEQYF
d_gene: TRBD1
abundance: .
j_gene: TRBJ2-7
v_gene: TRBV6-5

CDR3nt: TGTGCCAGCAGCCAAGAACCAGCGGGGGTACACAATGAGCAGTTCTTC
CDR3aa: CASSQEPAGVHNEQFF
d_gene: TRBD2
abundance: once
j_gene: TRBJ2-1
v_gene: TRBV4-2

CDR3nt: TGTGCCACCAGCAGAGAGGCGGCGGCGGGCCAGCATTTT
CDR3aa: CATSREAAAGQHF
d_gene: .
abundance: .
j_gene: TRBJ1-5
v_gene: TRBV15

CDR3nt: TGCAGCGTTGAAGACCCGAGGGGGCTGTTTTTT
CDR3aa: CSVEDPRGLFF
d_gene: .
abundance: .
j_gene: TRBJ2-2
v_gene: TRBV29-1

CDR3nt: TGTGCCAGTAGCCAGGACGCAGGAAACACCATATATTTT
CDR3aa: CASSQDAGNTIYF
d_gene: .
abundance: .
j_gene: TRBJ1-3
v_gene: TRBV19

CDR3nt: TGTGCCAGCTCTCCCTTCGTCCACACAGATACGCAGTATTTT
CDR3aa: CASSPFVHTDTQYF
d_gene: .
abundance: once
j_gene: TRBJ2-3
v_gene: TRBV2

CDR3nt: TGTGCCAGCAGTGTGATCAGATACTACGAGCAGTACTTC
CDR3aa: CASSVIRYYEQYF
d_gene: .
abundance: few
j_gene: TRBJ2-7
v_gene: TRBV2

CDR3nt: TGTGCCAGTACTTTGGACAGTTTTAGCAATCAGCCCCAGCATTTT
CDR3aa: CASTLDSFSNQPQHF
d_gene: .
abundance: .
j_gene: TRBJ1-5
v_gene: TRBV19

CDR3nt: TGTGCCTCGGACAGGCCGTCCAATGAGCAGTTCTTC
CDR3aa: CASDRPSNEQFF
d_gene: TRBD1
abundance: .
j_gene: TRBJ2-1
v_gene: TRBV30

CDR3nt: TGTGCCATCAGTGAAGGCAGGGGCCCATCCGAGCAGTACTTC
CDR3aa: CAISEGRGPSEQYF
d_gene: .
abundance: .
j_gene: TRBJ2-7
v_gene: TRBV10-3

CDR3nt: TGTGCCACCAGTCTTGGACTAGCGGGTAGCAATGAGCAGTTCTTC
CDR3aa: CATSLGLAGSNEQFF
d_gene: TRBD2
abundance: .
j_gene: TRBJ2-1
v_gene: TRBV24-1

CDR3nt: TGTGCCAGCAGTGACCGGACAGTACACGAGCAGTACTTC
CDR3aa: CASSDRTVHEQYF
d_gene: .
abundance: .
j_gene: TRBJ2-7
v_gene: TRBV25-1

CDR3nt: TGTGCCAGCAGTGAAGCAAACGTAGGGGTTTCGCAGCCCCAGCATTTT
CDR3aa: CASSEANVGVSQPQHF
d_gene: .
abundance: .
j_gene: TRBJ1-5
v_gene: TRBV6-1

CDR3nt: TGCGCCAGCAGCCTGGAGGACAGGGGAGGGGTCTCCTACGAGCAGTACTTC
CDR3aa: CASSLEDRGGVSYEQYF
d_gene: TRBD1
abundance: .
j_gene: TRBJ2-7
v_gene: TRBV5-1

CDR3nt: TGTGCCAGCAGGAGCGGGGGGGCAGCAGATACGCAGTATTTT
CDR3aa: CASRSGGAADTQYF
d_gene: TRBD2
abundance: .
j_gene: TRBJ2-3
v_gene: TRBV6-4

CDR3nt: TGTGCCAGTAGTATCTCCGGACAGGGCCGTAAAAACCGTGGCTACACCTTC
CDR3aa: CASSISGQGRKNRGYTF
d_gene: TRBD1
abundance: .
j_gene: TRBJ1-2
v_gene: TRBV19

CDR3nt: TGTGCCACCAGGCCAGCGGACAGGGGGCTGCAGGAGACTAGCACAGATACGCAGTATTTT
CDR3aa: CATRPADRGLQETSTDTQYF
d_gene: TRBD1
abundance: .
j_gene: TRBJ2-3
v_gene: TRBV15

CDR3nt: TGCGCCAGCAGCTTGGACAGCCCCGGCCAACAAGAGACCCAGTACTTC
CDR3aa: CASSLDSPGQQETQYF
d_gene: .
abundance: .
j_gene: TRBJ2-5
v_gene: TRBV5-1

CDR3nt: TGTGCCAGCAGCTTAGCTGGCGGGGACAGCACAGATACGCAGTATTTT
CDR3aa: CASSLAGGDSTDTQYF
d_gene: .
abundance: .
j_gene: TRBJ2-3
v_gene: TRBV7-2

CDR3nt: TGCGCCAGCAGCTTGGCCCCACTAGCGGACACAGATACGCAGTATTTT
CDR3aa: CASSLAPLADTDTQYF
d_gene: TRBD2
abundance: .
j_gene: TRBJ2-3
v_gene: TRBV5-1

CDR3nt: TGTGCCAGCAGTTTGGGTGACAGTCCTACCTACGAGCAGTACTTC
CDR3aa: CASSLGDSPTYEQYF
d_gene: .
abundance: .
j_gene: TRBJ2-7
v_gene: TRBV28

CDR3nt: TGTGCCAGCAGCCGAGGGACCCGAACCGGAAACACCATATATTTT
CDR3aa: CASSRGTRTGNTIYF
d_gene: .
abundance: .
j_gene: TRBJ1-3
v_gene: TRBV6-2/TRBV6-3

CDR3nt: TGTGCCAGCAGCCCGATAGTAGCGGGGGCCCTCACAGATACGCAGTATTTT
CDR3aa: CASSPIVAGALTDTQYF
d_gene: TRBD2
abundance: .
j_gene: TRBJ2-3
v_gene: TRBV7-9

CDR3nt: TGTGCCAGCAGCGACAGGGGGACTGAAGCTTTCTTT
CDR3aa: CASSDRGTEAFF
d_gene: TRBD1
abundance: .
j_gene: TRBJ1-1
v_gene: TRBV27

CDR3nt: TGTGCCAGCAGCCAAGGAGGCGGGGGGGGTAATTCACCCCTCCACTTT
CDR3aa: CASSQGGGGGNSPLHF
d_gene: .
abundance: .
j_gene: TRBJ1-6
v_gene: TRBV3-1/TRBV3-2

CDR3nt: TGTGCCAGCAGACCTGACAGGGGGATGAACACTGAAGCTTTCTTT
CDR3aa: CASRPDRGMNTEAFF
d_gene: TRBD1
abundance: once
j_gene: TRBJ1-1
v_gene: TRBV6-5

CDR3nt: TGTGCCACCAGTGGCGCTAGCGGGGAGACCCAGTACTTC
CDR3aa: CATSGASGETQYF
d_gene: TRBD2
abundance: many
j_gene: TRBJ2-5
v_gene: TRBV24-1

CDR3nt: TGTGCCAGCAGCTTGGATCCCCAGGGTGTCACGGAAGCTTTCTTT
CDR3aa: CASSLDPQGVTEAFF
d_gene: .
abundance: .
j_gene: TRBJ1-1
v_gene: TRBV5-6

CDR3nt: TGTGCCAGCAGCTTTCCTGCTAGCACAGATACGCAGTATTTT
CDR3aa: CASSFPASTDTQYF
d_gene: .
abundance: .
j_gene: TRBJ2-3
v_gene: TRBV5-6

CDR3nt: TGTGCCAGCAGCTTAGCGCTGCGGGGGGGCCGGACCGGGGAGCTGTTTTTT
CDR3aa: CASSLALRGGRTGELFF
d_gene: TRBD2
abundance: .
j_gene: TRBJ2-2
v_gene: TRBV7-2

CDR3nt: TGTGCCAGCAGCTGGCGGGAGGATCGCACAGATACGCAGTATTTT
CDR3aa: CASSWREDRTDTQYF
d_gene: TRBD2
abundance: .
j_gene: TRBJ2-3
v_gene: TRBV9

CDR3nt: TGTGCCAGCTCGCTAACTAGGACAGGGGATTCTCCCCTCCACTTT
CDR3aa: CASSLTRTGDSPLHF
d_gene: TRBD1
abundance: .
j_gene: TRBJ1-6
v_gene: TRBV18

CDR3nt: TGTGCCACCCGCGTGGGCACCGCCTACGAGCAGTACTTC
CDR3aa: CATRVGTAYEQYF
d_gene: .
abundance: .
j_gene: TRBJ2-7
v_gene: TRBV6-5

CDR3nt: TGTGCCAGCAGTCTGGACGGAGATGCTTATAATTCACCCCTCCACTTT
CDR3aa: CASSLDGDAYNSPLHF
d_gene: .
abundance: .
j_gene: TRBJ1-6
v_gene: TRBV28

CDR3nt: TGTGCCACCAAAACCGGGACAGGAAACTACAATGAGCAGTTCTTC
CDR3aa: CATKTGTGNYNEQFF
d_gene: TRBD1
abundance: .
j_gene: TRBJ2-1
v_gene: TRBV2

CDR3nt: TGTGCCAGCAGTCCCCGATTCCGGCCGGGGACCTACGAGCAGTACTTC
CDR3aa: CASSPRFRPGTYEQYF
d_gene: .
abundance: .
j_gene: TRBJ2-7
v_gene: TRBV6-2/TRBV6-3

CDR3nt: TGCGCCAGCAGCTTCGACAGGACCACAGATACGCAGTATTTT
CDR3aa: CASSFDRTTDTQYF
d_gene: .
abundance: .
j_gene: TRBJ2-3
v_gene: TRBV5-1

CDR3nt: TGCGCCAGCAGCCAAGATCCGACAGTGCGGGACACCTTC
CDR3aa: CASSQDPTVRDTF
d_gene: .
abundance: .
j_gene: TRBJ1-2
v_gene: TRBV4-1

CDR3nt: TGTGCCACCGCAACAGGCTTCGGCACAGATACGCAGTATTTT
CDR3aa: CATATGFGTDTQYF
d_gene: .
abundance: .
j_gene: TRBJ2-3
v_gene: TRBV15

CDR3nt: TGTGCCAGCAGCCAAGTCAAGGTGGCGAACACTGAAGCTTTCTTT
CDR3aa: CASSQVKVANTEAFF
d_gene: .
abundance: .
j_gene: TRBJ1-1
v_gene: TRBV3-1/TRBV3-2

CDR3nt: TGTGCCAGCAGCGTGGGACAGGAAGGGTCACCCCTCCACTTT
CDR3aa: CASSVGQEGSPLHF
d_gene: TRBD1
abundance: .
j_gene: TRBJ1-6
v_gene: TRBV9

CDR3nt: TGCGCCAGCAGCCAAGGACAGACCTCCTATAATTCACCCCTCCACTTT
CDR3aa: CASSQGQTSYNSPLHF
d_gene: .
abundance: .
j_gene: TRBJ1-6
v_gene: TRBV5-1

CDR3nt: TGTGCCAGCAGCTCGGGACAGGGTGAAAAACTGTTTTTT
CDR3aa: CASSSGQGEKLFF
d_gene: TRBD1
abundance: .
j_gene: TRBJ1-4
v_gene: TRBV7-9

CDR3nt: TGTGCCAGCAGTCCCAGCCCGGGACAGGGGGCGGATGAGCAGTTCTTC
CDR3aa: CASSPSPGQGADEQFF
d_gene: TRBD1
abundance: .
j_gene: TRBJ2-1
v_gene: TRBV6-2/TRBV6-3

CDR3nt: TGTGCCAGCAGCCATCTCTGGACCTATAATTCACCCCTCCACTTT
CDR3aa: CASSHLWTYNSPLHF
d_gene: .
abundance: .
j_gene: TRBJ1-6
v_gene: TRBV3-1/TRBV3-2

CDR3nt: TGTGCCAGCAGCCAAGATCTAGGCTTAGGCTACAATGAGCAGTTCTTC
CDR3aa: CASSQDLGLGYNEQFF
d_gene: .
abundance: .
j_gene: TRBJ2-1
v_gene: TRBV4-2

CDR3nt: TGTGCCAGTAGTAAAGGGTTGGACTCACCCCTCCACTTT
CDR3aa: CASSKGLDSPLHF
d_gene: .
abundance: .
j_gene: TRBJ1-6
v_gene: TRBV19

CDR3nt: TGTGCCAGCAGTTCGATTCCAGGACGGGCGAGCTCCTACGAGCAGTACTTC
CDR3aa: CASSSIPGRASSYEQYF
d_gene: .
abundance: .
j_gene: TRBJ2-7
v_gene: TRBV5-5

CDR3nt: TGTGCCAGTAGTCCTCAGACACCTACTGAAGCTTTCTTT
CDR3aa: CASSPQTPTEAFF
d_gene: .
abundance: .
j_gene: TRBJ1-1
v_gene: TRBV19

CDR3nt: TGTGCCAGCAGCGGAAGGGACAGCCAATCATCTGGGGCCAACGTCCTGACTTTC
CDR3aa: CASSGRDSQSSGANVLTF
d_gene: TRBD1
abundance: .
j_gene: TRBJ2-6
v_gene: TRBV13

CDR3nt: TGTGCCAGTAGATGGGGCGCAGGTTCACCCCTCCACTTT
CDR3aa: CASRWGAGSPLHF
d_gene: .
abundance: .
j_gene: TRBJ1-6
v_gene: TRBV19

CDR3nt: TGTGCCAGCAGCTCGGGCGAGACCCAGTACTTC
CDR3aa: CASSSGETQYF
d_gene: .
abundance: .
j_gene: TRBJ2-5
v_gene: TRBV12-3/TRBV12-4

CDR3nt: TGTGCCAGCAGTAGAGAACCGGGGACTAGCGGATACAATGAGCAGTTCTTC
CDR3aa: CASSREPGTSGYNEQFF
d_gene: TRBD2
abundance: .
j_gene: TRBJ2-1
v_gene: TRBV6-2/TRBV6-3

CDR3nt: TGTGCCAGCCGCCCCGGGACGGCCTCCTACGAGCAGTACTTC
CDR3aa: CASRPGTASYEQYF
d_gene: .
abundance: medium-sized
j_gene: TRBJ2-7
v_gene: TRBV13